Listed below are T cell receptor beta chains from one sample, sequenced in a study of glioma-infiltrating T cells after dendritic cell vaccination. The method was immunoSEQ multiplex PCR; TCRdb's version includes in-frame clones alone and lacks a portion of them. The sample carries about 87,000 clones, 83% recorded once. The specimen was blood, collected after dendritic cell vaccination. The receptors stem from a human donor with glioblastoma. Both conserved end residues are part of each CDR3. Fields, in order: clone size, D gene, V gene, J gene, CDR3 DNA, CDR3 protein. A D gene is named only where the DNA matches it firmly. Rows may omit the clone size; those that give it use once, few, many or a size class.

>-|-|TRBV18|TRBJ1-5
TGTGCCAGCTCACCAAAGAGGGCGGAGAGCCAGCCCCAGCATTTT
CASSPKRAESQPQHF
>-|TRBD1|TRBV7-9|TRBJ1-5
TGTGCCAGCAGCTGGGGACAGGGAGAACAGCCCCAGCATTTT
CASSWGQGEQPQHF
>-|-|TRBV7-6|TRBJ2-7
TGTGCCAGCAGCCCCCTGTTGGGGGGCTACGAGCAGTACTTC
CASSPLLGGYEQYF
>-|-|TRBV19|TRBJ1-5
TGTGCCACATTACAGGGTATTACGAGCAATCAGCCCCAGCATTTT
CATLQGITSNQPQHF
>few|-|TRBV1|TRBJ2-7
TGCACCAGCAGCCCAAAACTAGCCCCGGATGGGAGCGAGCAGTACTTC
CTSSPKLAPDGSEQYF
>-|-|TRBV18|TRBJ1-1
TGTGCCAGCTCACCACCGAGGGCACAGAGGAAGAACACTGAAGCTTTCTTT
CASSPPRAQRKNTEAFF
>-|-|TRBV7-6|TRBJ1-6
TGTGCCAGCAGCTCCCGCGGGGACGGGAGGGGGTATTCACCCCTCCACTTT
CASSSRGDGRGYSPLHF
>-|TRBD2|TRBV7-2|TRBJ2-1
TGTGCCAGCAGCTTCTCACCGGGACTAGAGGCGTATGAGCAGTTCTTC
CASSFSPGLEAYEQFF
>-|TRBD2|TRBV7-2|TRBJ2-2
TGTGCCAGCAGCCGGGGGGGCCGAACCGGGGAGCTGTTTTTT
CASSRGGRTGELFF
>-|TRBD1|TRBV28|TRBJ1-4
TGTGCCAGCAGTTTCCCCCAACAGGGGACACCCAATGAAAAACTGTTTTTT
CASSFPQQGTPNEKLFF
>once|TRBD1|TRBV19|TRBJ2-2
TGTGCCAGTAGTATACAGGGGGAATCCGGGGAGCTGTTTTTT
CASSIQGESGELFF
>-|TRBD1|TRBV19|TRBJ1-2
TGTGCCAGTAGTGTGACAGGGGCTTTTGGCTACACCTTC
CASSVTGAFGYTF
>-|TRBD1|TRBV7-8|TRBJ2-7
TGTGCCAGCAGCTTAGAATGGACAGGGGGGGCGTACGAGCAGTACTTC
CASSLEWTGGAYEQYF
>few|-|TRBV5-4|TRBJ1-3
TGTGCCAGCAGCTTGGACAGGCAGAGCTCTGGAAACACCATATATTTT
CASSLDRQSSGNTIYF
>-|-|TRBV6-5|TRBJ1-1
TGTGCCAGCAGTTACGGCCGGAGGACTGAAGCTTTCTTT
CASSYGRRTEAFF
>-|-|TRBV9|TRBJ2-7
TGTGCCAGCAGCAGGACTGCTGACTACGAGCAGTACTTC
CASSRTADYEQYF
>-|TRBD2|TRBV7-3|TRBJ2-5
TGTGCCAGCAGCCCAACAGCGGGGCCTCATCAAGAGACCCAGTACTTC
CASSPTAGPHQETQYF
>-|TRBD1|TRBV5-1|TRBJ2-2
TGCGCCAGCAGCCCTGGGACAGTGAACACCGGGGAGCTGTTTTTT
CASSPGTVNTGELFF
>-|-|TRBV6-1|TRBJ1-5
TGTGCCAGCAATTTGGAGTCCTACAATCAGCCCCAGCATTTT
CASNLESYNQPQHF
>-|-|TRBV7-2|TRBJ2-4
TGTGCCAGCAGCAGGTCTCAGGGCAACATTCAGTACTTC
CASSRSQGNIQYF
>-|TRBD1|TRBV29-1|TRBJ2-3
TGCAGCGTTAAAGGGGGCTCTAGCACAGATACGCAGTATTTT
CSVKGGSSTDTQYF
>-|TRBD1|TRBV19|TRBJ2-2
TGTGCCAGTACCCTCCCAGGACAGGGGGGATTCGGGGAGCTGTTTTTT
CASTLPGQGGFGELFF
>once|TRBD1|TRBV2|TRBJ2-5
TGTGCCAGCAGTGCAGGACAGGGATTTTTAGAGACCCAGTACTTC
CASSAGQGFLETQYF
>-|TRBD2|TRBV27|TRBJ2-5
TGTGCCAGCAGAACCCATATCCGGGGGGAGCAGTACTTC
CASRTHIRGEQYF
>-|-|TRBV14|TRBJ2-1
TGTGCCAGCAGCCAAGAGGGCAGGATCTACAATGAGCAGTTCTTC
CASSQEGRIYNEQFF
>once|-|TRBV6-1|TRBJ1-1
TGTGCCAGCAGCCCTAGACCGAACACTGAAGCTTTCTTT
CASSPRPNTEAFF
>once|-|TRBV6-5|TRBJ2-3
TGTGCCAGCAGTTACGAGGGGGGGCGGTTAGATACGCAGTATTTT
CASSYEGGRLDTQYF
>few|-|TRBV7-9|TRBJ2-1
TGTGCCAGCAGCACCAGGGAAGGAGGGGATGAGCAGTTCTTC
CASSTREGGDEQFF
>-|-|TRBV7-8|TRBJ2-5
TGTGCCAGCAGCTTAGACGGTCAAGAGACCCAGTACTTC
CASSLDGQETQYF
>-|TRBD2|TRBV5-1|TRBJ2-1
TGCGCCAGCAGCTTGGATTTAGCGGGGAGCTCCTACAATGAGCAGTTCTTC
CASSLDLAGSSYNEQFF
>-|-|TRBV6-5|TRBJ1-5
TGTGCCGTCGGGAGGGGGAATCAGCCCCAGCATTTT
CAVGRGNQPQHF
>-|-|TRBV5-1|TRBJ2-1
TGCGCCAGCAGCTGGGGGGTCTCAGTGGGTGAGCAGTTCTTC
CASSWGVSVGEQFF
>-|-|TRBV6-5|TRBJ1-1
TGTGCCAGCAGACTTACAGAAAACACTGAAGCTTTCTTT
CASRLTENTEAFF
>-|-|TRBV7-2|TRBJ1-1
TGTGCCAGCAGCTTAGAGTGGCCTTGGAACACTGAAGCTTTCTTT
CASSLEWPWNTEAFF
>-|TRBD1|TRBV7-9|TRBJ1-5
TGTGCCAGCAGCTTAGCACCCGGGACAGGGGATCAGCCCCAGCATTTT
CASSLAPGTGDQPQHF
>few|-|TRBV19|TRBJ2-4
TGTGCCAGTAGTGAATCAAGGACAGATTATTCCAAAAACATTCAGTACTTC
CASSESRTDYSKNIQYF
>-|TRBD1|TRBV4-2|TRBJ1-2
TGTGCCAGCAGCCAAGATAGGGACAGGGGGAACGATGGCTACACCTTC
CASSQDRDRGNDGYTF
>few|TRBD2|TRBV11-2|TRBJ2-1
TGTGCCAGCCGACTAGCGGGGTCCTACAATGAGCAGTTCTTC
CASRLAGSYNEQFF
>-|TRBD1|TRBV4-3|TRBJ2-2
TGCGCCAGCAGCAAAAGGACAGGGGAATACACCGGGGAGCTGTTTTTT
CASSKRTGEYTGELFF
>-|-|TRBV5-1|TRBJ2-2
TGCGCCAGCAGCTTGACACAGGGTAACACCGGGGAGCTGTTTTTT
CASSLTQGNTGELFF
>-|TRBD1|TRBV9|TRBJ1-6
TGTGCCAGCAGCCGAACCGACAGGGGCCTAGGTTCACCCCTCCACTTT
CASSRTDRGLGSPLHF
>-|TRBD1|TRBV28|TRBJ1-2
TGTGCCAGCAGTCTCACGGGACAGGTTGGCTACACCTTC
CASSLTGQVGYTF
>few|-|TRBV19|TRBJ1-4
TGTGCCAGTAGTATGAGTGCGTTCAATGAAAAACTGTTTTTT
CASSMSAFNEKLFF
>-|-|TRBV4-2|TRBJ1-2
TGTGCCAGCAGCCACCCGATGCGCAGGGGTGTAGGCTACACCTTC
CASSHPMRRGVGYTF
>few|TRBD1|TRBV5-4|TRBJ2-2
TGCGCCAGCAGCCAAGACTTACAGGGGATCACCGGGGAGCTGTTTTTT
CASSQDLQGITGELFF
>-|-|TRBV2|TRBJ2-5
TGTGCCAGCACCTCAGAAAAGGAGGAGACCCAGTACTTC
CASTSEKEETQYF
>-|TRBD1|TRBV19|TRBJ1-2
TGTGCCAGTAGTAGGGACAGAAACTATGGCTACACCTTC
CASSRDRNYGYTF
>-|-|TRBV5-1|TRBJ1-2
TGCGCCAGCAGCTTGGCCCAGGGTGGGTATGGCTACACCTTC
CASSLAQGGYGYTF
>-|-|TRBV7-2|TRBJ2-7
TGTGCCAGCGGCCGAGCGGCGGGTCCGTTCTACGAGCAGTACTTC
CASGRAAGPFYEQYF
>-|-|TRBV14|TRBJ2-1
TGTGCCAGCAGCCGTAGCAGTAATGAGCAGTTCTTC
CASSRSSNEQFF
>once|-|TRBV7-2|TRBJ2-7
TGTGCCAGCAGACATTCGTCGGGGGTAGAGCAGTACTTC
CASRHSSGVEQYF
>-|-|TRBV5-4|TRBJ1-1
TGTGCCAGCAGCCCTAGTAGTGGAGGGATCACTGAAGCTTTCTTT
CASSPSSGGITEAFF
>-|TRBD1|TRBV29-1|TRBJ1-2
TGCAGCGCAAAGGGGACAGACTATGGCTACACCTTC
CSAKGTDYGYTF
>-|-|TRBV2|TRBJ1-5
TGTGCCAGCAGTGACAGGGGTAAAAGCAATCAGCCCCAGCATTTT
CASSDRGKSNQPQHF
>-|TRBD1|TRBV2|TRBJ1-3
TGTGCCAGCAGAGGACAGGTATCGAACACCATATATTTT
CASRGQVSNTIYF